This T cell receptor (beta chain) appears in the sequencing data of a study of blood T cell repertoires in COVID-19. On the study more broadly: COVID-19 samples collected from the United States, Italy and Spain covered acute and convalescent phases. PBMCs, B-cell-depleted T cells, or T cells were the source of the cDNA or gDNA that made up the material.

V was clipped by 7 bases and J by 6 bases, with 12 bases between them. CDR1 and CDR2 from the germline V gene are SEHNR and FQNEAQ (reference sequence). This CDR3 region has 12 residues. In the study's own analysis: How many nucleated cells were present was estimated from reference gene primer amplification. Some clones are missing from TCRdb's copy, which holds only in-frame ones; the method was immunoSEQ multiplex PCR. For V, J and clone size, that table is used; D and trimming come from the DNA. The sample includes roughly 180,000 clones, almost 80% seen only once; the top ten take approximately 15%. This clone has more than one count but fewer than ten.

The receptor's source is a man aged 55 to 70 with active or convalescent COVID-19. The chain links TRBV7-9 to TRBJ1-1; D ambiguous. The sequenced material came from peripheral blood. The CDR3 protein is CASTSYGAEAFF. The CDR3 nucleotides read TGTGCCAGCACCAGCTATGGTGCTGAAGCTTTCTTT.